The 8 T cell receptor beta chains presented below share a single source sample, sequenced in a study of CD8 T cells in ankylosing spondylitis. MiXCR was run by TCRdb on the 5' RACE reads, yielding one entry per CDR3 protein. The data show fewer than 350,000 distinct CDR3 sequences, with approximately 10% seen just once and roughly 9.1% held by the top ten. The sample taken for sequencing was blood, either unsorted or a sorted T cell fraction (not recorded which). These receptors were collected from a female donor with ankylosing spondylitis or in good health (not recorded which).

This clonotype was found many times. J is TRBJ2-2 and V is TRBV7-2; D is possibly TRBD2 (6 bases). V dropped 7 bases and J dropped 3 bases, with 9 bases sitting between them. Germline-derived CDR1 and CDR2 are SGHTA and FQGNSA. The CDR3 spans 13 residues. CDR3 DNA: TGTGCCAGCACCGGGGGATACACCGGGGAGCTGTTTTTT. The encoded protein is CASTGGYTGELFF. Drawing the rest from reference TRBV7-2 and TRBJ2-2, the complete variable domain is GAGVSQSPSNKVTEKGKDVELRCDPISGHTALYWYRQSLGQGLEFLIYFQGNSAPDKSGLPSDRFSAERTGGSVSTLTIQRTQQEDSAVYLCASTGGYTGELFFGEGSRLTVL.

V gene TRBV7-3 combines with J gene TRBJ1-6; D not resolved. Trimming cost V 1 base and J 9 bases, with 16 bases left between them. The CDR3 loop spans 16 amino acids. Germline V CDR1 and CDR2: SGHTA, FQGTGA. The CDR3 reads CASSLKNVGSGSPLHF. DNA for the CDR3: TGTGCCAGCAGCTTAAAAAATGTGGGGTCGGGTTCACCCCTCCACTTT.

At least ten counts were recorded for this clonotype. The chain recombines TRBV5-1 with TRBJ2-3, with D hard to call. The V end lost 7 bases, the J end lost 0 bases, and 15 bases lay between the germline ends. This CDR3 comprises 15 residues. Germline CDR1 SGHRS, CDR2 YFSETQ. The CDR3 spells CASAWAGPSTDTQYF. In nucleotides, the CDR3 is TGCGCCAGCGCTTGGGCAGGCCCTAGCACAGATACGCAGTATTTT.

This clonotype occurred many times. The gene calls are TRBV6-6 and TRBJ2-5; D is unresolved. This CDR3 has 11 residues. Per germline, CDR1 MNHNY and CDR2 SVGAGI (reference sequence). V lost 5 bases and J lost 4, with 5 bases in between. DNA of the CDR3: TGTGCCAGCAGTCAGTCAGAGACCCAGTACTTC. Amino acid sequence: CASSQSETQYF.

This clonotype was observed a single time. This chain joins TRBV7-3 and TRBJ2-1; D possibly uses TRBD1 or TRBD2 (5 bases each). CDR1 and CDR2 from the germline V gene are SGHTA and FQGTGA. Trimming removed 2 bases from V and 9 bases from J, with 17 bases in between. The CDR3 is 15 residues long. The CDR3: CASSLPQKEGTEQFF. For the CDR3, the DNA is TGTGCCAGCAGCTTACCGCAAAAGGAAGGGACTGAGCAGTTCTTC.

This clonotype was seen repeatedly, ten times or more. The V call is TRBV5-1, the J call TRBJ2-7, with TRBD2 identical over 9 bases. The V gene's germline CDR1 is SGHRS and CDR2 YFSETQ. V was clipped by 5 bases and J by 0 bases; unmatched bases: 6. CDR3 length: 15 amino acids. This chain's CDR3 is CASSPLAGSSYEQYF. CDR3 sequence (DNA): TGCGCCAGCAGTCCCCTAGCGGGGAGCTCCTACGAGCAGTACTTC.

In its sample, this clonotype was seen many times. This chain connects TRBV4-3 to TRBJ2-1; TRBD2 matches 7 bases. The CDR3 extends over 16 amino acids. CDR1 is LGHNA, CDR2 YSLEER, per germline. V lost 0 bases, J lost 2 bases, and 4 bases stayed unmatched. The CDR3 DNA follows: TGCGCCAGCAGCCAAGAGCCAGCGGGACCCTACAATGAGCAGTTCTTC. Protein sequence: CASSQEPAGPYNEQFF.

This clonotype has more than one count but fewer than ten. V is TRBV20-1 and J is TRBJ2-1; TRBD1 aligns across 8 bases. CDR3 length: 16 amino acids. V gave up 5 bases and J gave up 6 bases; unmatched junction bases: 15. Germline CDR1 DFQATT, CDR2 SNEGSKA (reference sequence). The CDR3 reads CSAYATGTGGGNEQFF. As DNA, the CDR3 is TGCAGTGCTTACGCCACCGGGACAGGTGGAGGCAATGAGCAGTTCTTC.